The 31 T cell receptor beta chains below come from one sample, sequenced in a study of TIL therapy for anti-PD-1-resistant metastatic lung cancer (TCRdb year 2021). The time point label corresponds to: pre-treatment sample, taken before nivolumab and TIL therapy. TCR beta CDR3 regions were amplified from genomic DNA with the immunoSEQ v3 hsTCRB kit using bias-controlled multiplex PCR. The table comes from immuneACCESS by way of TCRdb, which keeps in-frame sequences with V and J called. Part of the clones is missing from these tables; in studies checked, under half for an unresolved V gene and the rest for unknown reasons. The sample profile shows tens of thousands of clones; approximately 70% of them were found once. The top ten constitute just under 2% of the sample. Sequenced material: blood, taken at baseline. The receptors shown here come from a person aged 25 to 79 with non-small cell lung cancer.

This clone has a single count. The chain couples TRBV5-1 to TRBJ2-1; D perhaps matches TRBD2 (5 bases). CDR1 and CDR2 (germline): SGHRS, YFSETQ. The CDR3 has 14 residues. The V end was cut by 5 bases, the J end by 5 bases, with 14 bases between. The CDR3 DNA follows: TGCGCCAGCAGGATCCGGGATCGCGACAATGAGCAGTTCTTC. Translated, it gives CASRIRDRDNEQFF.

CDR3 sequence: CASSLSPSNQPQHF. Written as DNA, the CDR3 is TGTGCCAGCAGCTTGTCACCGAGCAATCAGCCCCAGCATTTT. This chain links TRBV5-5 with TRBJ1-5; no reliable D call. The V end was cut by 1 base, the J end by 1 base, with 6 bases between. The CDR3 spans 14 residues. Germline CDR1 reads SGHKS; CDR2 reads YYEKEE (reference sequence).

V and J are TRBV5-1 and TRBJ2-3; D uncertain. The CDR3 runs 14 residues. Germline V lookup: CDR1 SGHRS, CDR2 YFSETQ. The ends were cut back, 4 bases at V and 4 bases at J, with 13 bases in the middle. The CDR3 DNA reads as TGCGCCAGCAGCCTCCCGTTGGGTGCAGATACGCAGTATTTT. Amino acids: CASSLPLGADTQYF. Complete variable domain (other parts from reference TRBV5-1 and TRBJ2-3): KAGVTQTPRYLIKTRGQQVTLSCSPISGHRSVSWYQQTPGQGLQFLFEYFSETQRNKGNFPGRFSGRQFSNSRSEMNVSTLELGDSALYLCASSLPLGADTQYFGPGTRLTVL.

The chain links TRBV5-5 to TRBJ2-4; possibly TRBD1 for D (6 bases). CDR3 length equals 13 residues. V was trimmed by 1 base and J by 5 bases, leaving 7 bases between them. In germline, CDR1 is SGHKS, CDR2 YYEKEE (reference sequence). The chain's CDR3 is CASSLTGQNIQYF. CDR3 DNA: TGTGCCAGCAGCTTGACAGGGCAAAACATTCAGTACTTC.

This clone was observed a single time. The rearrangement joins TRBV6-2 or TRBV6-3 to TRBJ2-7, with D perhaps matching TRBD2 (7 bases). The CDR3 sequence is 17 residues long. Germline assignment: CDR1 MNHEY and CDR2 SVGEGT. V lost 2 bases and J lost 6, with 23 bases in between. The CDR3 DNA reads as TGTGCCAGCAGTTACGGGCCTGCGGGGGCTCTTGAGGGCGAGCAGTACGTC. Its translation is CASSYGPAGALEGEQYV.

The chain is built from TRBV2 and TRBJ1-4; D is unclear. Germline CDR1 SNHLY, CDR2 FYNNEI. The CDR3 consists of 14 residues. The V end was cut by 6 bases, the J end by 8 bases, with 16 bases between. The CDR3 region has the DNA TGTGCCAGCAGATTCGTCAGGTTTAGCGAAAAACTGTTTTTT. Translated, it gives CASRFVRFSEKLFF.

The chain has TRBV5-1 and TRBJ2-1; D is undetermined. Trimming removed 0 bases at V and 4 bases at J, with 26 bases between. The CDR3 runs to 20 residues. From germline, CDR1 is SGHRS and CDR2 YFSETQ. The CDR3 DNA follows: TGCGCCAGCAGCTTGGCCGGGCCCGTAGAATACCTCCTTATGTACAATGAGCAGTTCTTC. Its translation: CASSLAGPVEYLLMYNEQFF.

The J gene is TRBJ2-2, the V gene TRBV5-5; 9 bases are a match to TRBD2. This CDR3 is 14 amino acids long. V lost 6 bases and J lost 5; bases outside the gene matches: 5. Germline CDR1 is SGHKS and CDR2 is YYEKEE (reference sequence). The CDR3 loop reads CASTITSGTGELFF. The CDR3 nucleotides are TGTGCCAGCACCATAACTAGCGGGACCGGGGAGCTGTTTTTT.

The chain joins TRBV5-1 to TRBJ2-5; D is tentatively TRBD1 or TRBD2 (6 bases each). CDR1 SGHRS and CDR2 YFSETQ come from the germline V gene. The CDR3 has 17 residues. The V end lost 2 bases, the J end lost 5 bases, and 22 bases lay between the germline ends. CDR3 residues: CASSLADRTNAGETQYF. CDR3 nucleotide sequence: TGCGCCAGCAGCTTAGCCGACAGGACAAATGCGGGGGAGACCCAGTACTTC.

The V call is TRBV4-3, the J call TRBJ2-6, with D tentatively TRBD2 (5 bases). Germline lookup yields CDR1 LGHNA and CDR2 YSLEER. Trimming pared 0 bases from V and 4 bases from J, leaving 10 bases between. The CDR3 loop spans 16 amino acids. CDR3 in amino acids: CASSQDRGPGANVLTF. As DNA, the CDR3 is TGCGCCAGCAGCCAAGATCGAGGGCCCGGGGCCAACGTCCTGACTTTC.

This sequence joins TRBV5-4 and TRBJ1-6; 9 bases are a match to TRBD1. The CDR3 has 15 amino acids. Germline V lookup: CDR1 SGHNT, CDR2 YYREEE (reference sequence). V shed 4 bases, J shed 7 bases, and the junction held 6 bases outside the gene matches. Written as DNA, the CDR3 is TGTGCCAGCAGCCCGAGCACAGGGGGCAATTCACCCCTCCACTTT. Its protein is CASSPSTGGNSPLHF. The full variable domain, rest sourced from reference TRBV5-4 and TRBJ1-6, is ETGVTQSPTHLIKTRGQQVTLRCSSQSGHNTVSWYQQALGQGPQFIFQYYREEENGRGNFPPRFSGLQFPNYSSELNVNALELDDSALYLCASSPSTGGNSPLHFGNGTRLTVT.

This chain joins TRBV24-1 and TRBJ2-3; no firm D call. CDR3 length: 16 residues. Germline-derived CDR1 and CDR2 are KGHDR and SFDVKD. The V and J ends lost 0 bases and 0 bases respectively, with 9 bases between them. The CDR3 sequence is CATSDLGGASTDTQYF. Written as DNA, the CDR3 is TGTGCCACCAGTGATTTGGGCGGAGCTAGCACAGATACGCAGTATTTT.

The J gene is TRBJ1-4, the V gene TRBV4-2; 7 bases are shared with TRBD1. The length of the CDR3 is 15 residues. The J segment lost 5 bases and the V segment lost 2 bases, leaving 5 bases of the junction unmatched. The germline CDR1 and CDR2 sequences are LGHNA and YNFKEQ. CDR3 in amino acids: CASSQNRGPNEKLFF. CDR3 in DNA: TGTGCCAGCAGCCAAAACAGGGGCCCGAATGAAAAACTGTTTTTT.

This clone was seen once. The chain uses TRBV5-6 and TRBJ2-6; 7 bases line up with TRBD1. CDR1 and CDR2 from the germline V gene are SGHDT and YYEEEE. After removal of 4 bases from V and 8 bases from J, the junction contained 12 bases not matched to a gene. The CDR3 contains 16 residues. CDR3 sequence (DNA): TGTGCCAGCAGCACAAACAGGGGCACTAGGTCCAACGTCCTGACTTTC. Residues: CASSTNRGTRSNVLTF.

V is TRBV10-1 and J is TRBJ2-7, with TRBD1 matching 7 bases. CDR3 size: 15 residues. Trimming took 7 bases from V and 0 from J; bases not matched to a gene: 9. Germline CDR1 reads WNHNN; CDR2 reads SYGVQD (reference sequence). CDR3 coding DNA: TGCGCCAGCACGGGACAGCCTTTCATCTCCTACGAGCAGTACGTC. Residues: CASTGQPFISYEQYV.

V gene TRBV6-2 or TRBV6-3 combines with J gene TRBJ2-5, with a tentative D call TRBD2 (5 bases). V lost 4 bases and J 9 bases, leaving 15 bases between the germline ends. CDR1 and CDR2 from the germline V gene are MNHEY and SVGEGT. The CDR3 sequence is 13 residues long. The DNA of the CDR3 is TGTGCCAGCAGTTCCCCCCTTAACGGGGCCCAGTACTTC. Translating gives CASSSPLNGAQYF.

This rearrangement joins TRBV5-1 to TRBJ2-3; TRBD1 aligns across 7 bases. The J segment lost 5 bases and the V segment lost 0 bases, leaving 3 bases of the junction unmatched. Per the germline V gene, CDR1 is SGHRS and CDR2 is YFSETQ. This CDR3 contains 14 residues. Written as DNA, the CDR3 is TGCGCCAGCAGCTTGGTACAGGGGAGAGATACGCAGTATTTT. Translated, it gives CASSLVQGRDTQYF.

V is TRBV4-1 and J is TRBJ2-5, with D possibly being TRBD2 (5 bases). V shed 0 bases and J shed 5 bases, with 16 bases lying between them. The CDR3 is 16 residues long. The germline V gene has CDR1 MGHRA and CDR2 YSYEKL. In DNA, the CDR3 is TGCGCCAGCAGCCAAGAGGCTCCGCCGGCGGGTGAGACCCAGTACTTC. Protein: CASSQEAPPAGETQYF.

The chain combines TRBV14 with TRBJ2-5; the match to TRBD1 covers 7 bases. Germline V gene data show CDR1 as SGHDN and CDR2 as FVKESK. The CDR3 is made up of 14 amino acids. Trimming at V came to 4 bases and at J to 1 base, leaving 3 bases not matched to a gene. DNA of the CDR3: TGTGCCAGCAGCCCCTGGACAGGCCAAGAGACCCAGTACTTC. Protein sequence: CASSPWTGQETQYF.

The chain carries TRBV5-1 and TRBJ2-1; D unresolved. Germline CDR1 reads SGHRS; CDR2 reads YFSETQ. V lost 0 bases, J lost 7 bases, and 5 bases lay in between. The CDR3 has 12 residues. The CDR3: CASSLGWNEQFF. The CDR3 nucleotides are TGCGCCAGCAGCTTGGGTTGGAATGAGCAGTTCTTC.

This chain uses TRBV5-6 with TRBJ1-4, with D uncertain. From germline, CDR1 is SGHDT and CDR2 YYEEEE. Trimming removed 1 base from V and 2 bases from J, with 6 bases in between. The CDR3 is 14 amino acids. Written as DNA, the CDR3 is TGTGCCAGCAGCTTGTTGGCTACTAATGAAAAACTGTTTTTT. Amino acids: CASSLLATNEKLFF.

J is TRBJ2-6 and V is TRBV4-3; D gene uncertain. The ends were cut back, 1 base at V and 0 bases at J, with 7 bases in the middle. Germline loops: CDR1 LGHNA, CDR2 YSLEER. The CDR3 sequence is 16 residues long. CDR3 sequence (DNA): TGCGCCAGCAGCCAAGCTGGGTTCTCTGGGGCCAACGTCCTGACTTTC. Translation gives CASSQAGFSGANVLTF.

This clone was detected a few times. The rearrangement links TRBV20-1 to TRBJ2-7; the D is unclear. Germline V gene sequence: CDR1 DFQATT, CDR2 SNEGSKA (reference sequence). This CDR3 has 15 amino acids. V shed 3 bases and J shed 3 bases, with 18 bases lying between them. The chain's CDR3 is CSASGWTLKHYEQYF. In DNA, the CDR3 is TGCAGTGCTAGTGGGTGGACCCTTAAACACTACGAGCAGTACTTC.

This clone was picked up one time. The V gene is TRBV18, the J gene TRBJ1-1; TRBD1 agrees at 9 bases. The germline gives CDR1 KGHSH, CDR2 LQKENI. The CDR3 loop spans 14 amino acids. The J segment lost 5 bases and the V segment lost 5 bases, leaving 6 bases of the junction unmatched. CDR3 nucleotide sequence: TGTGCCAGCTCATTTGGACAGGGGATGACTGAAGCTTTCTTT. This gives the protein CASSFGQGMTEAFF.

This sequence joins TRBV27 and TRBJ2-3; D remains ambiguous. Germline loops: CDR1 MNHEY, CDR2 SMNVEV (reference sequence). Trimming pared 2 bases from V and 6 bases from J, leaving 21 bases between. The CDR3 runs to 17 residues. The CDR3 region is CASSLDGLQIRSDTQYF. The DNA of the CDR3 is TGTGCCAGCAGTTTAGACGGCTTACAGATCAGATCCGATACGCAGTATTTT.

V usage is TRBV5-1 and J usage is TRBJ2-1, with 11 bases aligning to TRBD1. The junction had 13 bases not matched to a gene; V was cut back by 4 bases and J by 10 bases. CDR1 and CDR2 (germline): SGHRS, YFSETQ. The length of the CDR3 is 16 residues. CDR3 sequence reads: CASSQDPDRGLGEQFF. In DNA form, the CDR3 reads TGCGCCAGCAGCCAAGACCCGGACAGGGGGCTAGGCGAGCAGTTCTTC.

The V gene is TRBV6-2 or TRBV6-3, the J gene TRBJ2-2; no clear D gene. CDR3 length equals 15 residues. V was cut by 2 bases and J by 0 bases, with 7 bases left in between. The V gene's germline CDR1 is MNHEY and CDR2 SVGEGT. The CDR3 loop reads CASSYRIANTGELFF. DNA for the CDR3: TGTGCCAGCAGTTACAGGATCGCGAACACCGGGGAGCTGTTTTTT.

V usage is TRBV20-1 and J usage is TRBJ1-6, with no clear D. This CDR3 region has 14 residues. V lost 3 bases and J 0 bases, leaving 6 bases between the germline ends. CDR1 is DFQATT, CDR2 SNEGSKA, per germline (reference sequence). This CDR3 is CSASESSYNSPLHF. CDR3 nucleotides: TGCAGTGCTAGTGAGAGCTCCTATAATTCACCCCTCCACTTT.

J is TRBJ1-2 and V is TRBV2; D is perhaps TRBD1 (6 bases). Germline-derived CDR1 and CDR2 are SNHLY and FYNNEI. This CDR3 contains 14 residues. V lost 6 bases to trimming and J lost 5 bases, with 16 bases between them. CDR3 nucleotide sequence: TGTGCCAGCAGCTTTAACGACAGGCTTTATGGCTACACCTTC. Protein: CASSFNDRLYGYTF.

The genes are TRBV6-5 and TRBJ2-1; D remains unclear. CDR1 is MNHEY and CDR2 is SVGAGI in the germline V gene. The germline V and J ends were trimmed by 2 bases and 4 bases, with 9 bases remaining between them. The CDR3 runs 14 residues. CDR3: CASSYRQPYNEQFF. The CDR3 region has the DNA TGTGCCAGCAGTTACAGGCAACCTTACAATGAGCAGTTCTTC.

The chain carries TRBV2 and TRBJ1-4; tentative D call: TRBD1 (6 bases). With 4 bases removed from V and 5 bases from J, the gap between germline ends came to 14 bases. The CDR3 contains 15 residues. Germline V gives CDR1 SNHLY, CDR2 FYNNEI. In DNA form, the CDR3 reads TGTGCCAGCAGTGGTCTGACAAGGGGGAATGAAAAACTGTTTTTT. Translated, it gives CASSGLTRGNEKLFF.